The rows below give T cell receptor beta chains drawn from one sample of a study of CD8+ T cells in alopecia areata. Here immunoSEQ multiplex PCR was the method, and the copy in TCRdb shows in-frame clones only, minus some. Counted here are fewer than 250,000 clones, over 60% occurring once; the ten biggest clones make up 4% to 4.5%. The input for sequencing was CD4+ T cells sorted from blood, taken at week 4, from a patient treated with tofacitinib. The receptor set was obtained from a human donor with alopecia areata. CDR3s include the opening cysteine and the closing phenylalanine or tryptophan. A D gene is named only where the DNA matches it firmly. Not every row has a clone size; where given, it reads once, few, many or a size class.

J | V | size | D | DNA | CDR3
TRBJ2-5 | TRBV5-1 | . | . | TGCGCCAGCAGCTTGGGCAGCCAAGAGACCCAGTACTTC | CASSLGSQETQYF
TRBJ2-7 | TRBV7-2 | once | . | TGTGCCAGCAGCCGCCGGGAGAAGTCCTACGAGCAGTACTTC | CASSRREKSYEQYF
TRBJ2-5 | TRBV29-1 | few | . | TGCAGCGTTGAACACAGTCAAGAGACCCAGTACTTC | CSVEHSQETQYF
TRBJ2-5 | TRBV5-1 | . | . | TGCGCCAGCAGCTTGGCAGGAGTCCAAGAGACCCAGTACTTC | CASSLAGVQETQYF
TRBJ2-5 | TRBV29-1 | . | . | TGCAGCGTTGAAGATTTCACAGACCTCCAAGAGACCCAGTACTTC | CSVEDFTDLQETQYF
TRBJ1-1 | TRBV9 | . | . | TGTGCCAGCAGCGTAGTAGGGGGAGGGAGCACTGAAGCTTTCTTT | CASSVVGGGSTEAFF
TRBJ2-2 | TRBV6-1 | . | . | TGTGCCAGCACCGACTGGGGGGCCACCGGGGAGCTGTTTTTT | CASTDWGATGELFF
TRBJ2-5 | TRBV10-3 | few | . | TGTGCCATCAGTGAAAAAGAGACCCAGTACTTC | CAISEKETQYF
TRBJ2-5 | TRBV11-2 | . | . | TGTGCCAGCAGCCTCAATTTGAGAGAGACCCAGTACTTC | CASSLNLRETQYF
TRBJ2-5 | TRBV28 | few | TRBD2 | TGTGCCAGCGGGGGTAGCGGGGTACAAGAGACCCAGTACTTC | CASGGSGVQETQYF
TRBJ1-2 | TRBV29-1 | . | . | TGCAGCGTTGATCCGTTACGGAACTATGGCTACACCTTC | CSVDPLRNYGYTF
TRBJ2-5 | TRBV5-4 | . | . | TGTGCCAGCAGCATAGGGGGGGCACAAGAGACCCAGTACTTC | CASSIGGAQETQYF
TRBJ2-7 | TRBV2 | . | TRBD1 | TGTGCCAGCAGTGAACACGGGACAGGGGTGACCTACGAGCAGTACTTC | CASSEHGTGVTYEQYF
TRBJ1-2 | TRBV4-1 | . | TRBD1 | TGCGCCAGCAGGCAGACAGGGGGCGATGGCTACACCTTC | CASRQTGGDGYTF
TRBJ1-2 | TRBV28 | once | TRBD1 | TGTGCCAGCAGATACACAGTCGGGGACAGGGGAGGCTATGGCTACACCTTC | CASRYTVGDRGGYGYTF
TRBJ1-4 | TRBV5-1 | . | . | TGCGCCAGCAGCTGGGGCGCTGGGGGACATGAAAAACTGTTTTTT | CASSWGAGGHEKLFF
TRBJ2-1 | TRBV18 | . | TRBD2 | TGTGCCAGCTCACCGGCTAGCGGGGGGGTCTCCTACAATGAGCAGTTCTTC | CASSPASGGVSYNEQFF
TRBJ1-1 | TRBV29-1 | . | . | TGCAGCGTTCTATTGACCCGGGGCACTGAAGCTTTCTTT | CSVLLTRGTEAFF
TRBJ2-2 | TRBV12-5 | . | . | TGTGCTAGTGGCATTGACACCGGGGAGCTGTTTTTT | CASGIDTGELFF
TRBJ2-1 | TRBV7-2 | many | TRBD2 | TGTGCCAGCAGCCGTGCGGGGACTAGCGGGGGGCAGCATGAGCAGTTCTTC | CASSRAGTSGGQHEQFF
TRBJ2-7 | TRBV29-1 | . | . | TGCAGCGTTGATTCGTCTTCCCGGCAGTACTTC | CSVDSSSRQYF
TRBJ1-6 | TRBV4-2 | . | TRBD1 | TGTGCCAGCAGCCAAGATCCGGACAGGGCTAATTCACCCCTCCACTTT | CASSQDPDRANSPLHF
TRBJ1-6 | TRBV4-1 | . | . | TGCGCCAGCAGCCAAGATCTAGTAAATAATTCACCCCTCCACTTT | CASSQDLVNNSPLHF
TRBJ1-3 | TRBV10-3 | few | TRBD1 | TGTGCCATCAGTATCGACAGGGCTGGAAACACCATATATTTT | CAISIDRAGNTIYF
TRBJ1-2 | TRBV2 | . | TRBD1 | TGTGCCAGCGTGGCACAGGGGGCAAGGTATGGCTACACCTTC | CASVAQGARYGYTF
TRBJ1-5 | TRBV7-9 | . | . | TGTGCCAGCAGAAAGGGGGATCAGCCCCAGCATTTT | CASRKGDQPQHF
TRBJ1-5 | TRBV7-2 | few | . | TGTGCCAGCAGCTTAGGCGAGGGATGGGAGGGCAATCAGCCCCAGCATTTT | CASSLGEGWEGNQPQHF
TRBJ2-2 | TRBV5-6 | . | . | TGTGCCAGCAGCTTGGTAGGGACACCGAACACCGGGGAGCTGTTTTTT | CASSLVGTPNTGELFF
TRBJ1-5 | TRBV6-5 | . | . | TGTGCCAGCAGTTGGGGTGGCAATCAGCCCCAGCATTTT | CASSWGGNQPQHF
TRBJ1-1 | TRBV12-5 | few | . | TGTGCTAGTGGTTTGTCAGGAGGCACTGAAGCTTTCTTT | CASGLSGGTEAFF
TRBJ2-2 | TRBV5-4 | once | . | TGTGCCAGCAGCTTGGGTCATTCCTTAAACACCGGGGAGCTGTTTTTT | CASSLGHSLNTGELFF
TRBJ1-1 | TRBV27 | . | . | TGTGCCAGCCACACCGGGGTGAACACTGAAGCTTTCTTT | CASHTGVNTEAFF
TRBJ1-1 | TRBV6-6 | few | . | TGTGCCAGCAGGCTACAAGAAGCTTTCTTT | CASRLQEAFF
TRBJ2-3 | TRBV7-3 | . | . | TGTGCCAGCAGCTTAATGGCCAGCACAGATACGCAGTATTTT | CASSLMASTDTQYF
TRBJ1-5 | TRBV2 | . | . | TGTGCCAGACTCTTCCAGCCCCAGCATTTT | CARLFQPQHF
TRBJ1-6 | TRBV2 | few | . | TGTGCCAGCAGGGTGGTCAATTCACCCCTCCACTTT | CASRVVNSPLHF
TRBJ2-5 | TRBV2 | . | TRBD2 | TGTGCCAGCACCTTTAGCGGGGGGGCGACGATTAAAGAGACCCAGTACTTC | CASTFSGGATIKETQYF
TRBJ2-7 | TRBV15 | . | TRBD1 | TGTGCCACCAGCAGAGCCGGGACAGCTTCCTACGAGCAGTACTTC | CATSRAGTASYEQYF
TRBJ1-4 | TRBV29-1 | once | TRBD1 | TGCAGCGTTGCCCCACGGGGGACAGGGGATGAAAAACTGTTTTTT | CSVAPRGTGDEKLFF
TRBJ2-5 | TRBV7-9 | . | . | TGTGCCAGCAGCTTTGAATCGGAGACCCAGTACTTC | CASSFESETQYF
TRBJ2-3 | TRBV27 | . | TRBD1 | TGTGCCAGCAGTTTAAAGACAGGGGATACGCAGTATTTT | CASSLKTGDTQYF
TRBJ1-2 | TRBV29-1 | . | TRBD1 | TGCAGCGCTCAGGGGGATGGCTACACCTTC | CSAQGDGYTF
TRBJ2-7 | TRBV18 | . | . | TGTGCCAGCTCACCAGGGGCAGGACCTCTCGAGCAGTACTTC | CASSPGAGPLEQYF